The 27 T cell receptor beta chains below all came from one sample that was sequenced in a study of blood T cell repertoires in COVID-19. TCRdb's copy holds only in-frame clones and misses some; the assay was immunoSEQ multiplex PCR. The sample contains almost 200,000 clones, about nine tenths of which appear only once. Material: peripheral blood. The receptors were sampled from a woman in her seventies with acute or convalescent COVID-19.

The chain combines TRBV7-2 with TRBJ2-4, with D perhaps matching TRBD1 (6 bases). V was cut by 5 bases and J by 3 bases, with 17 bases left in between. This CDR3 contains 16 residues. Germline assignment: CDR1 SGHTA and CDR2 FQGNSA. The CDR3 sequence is CASSQGSGHLKNIQYF. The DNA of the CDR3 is TGTGCCAGCAGCCAAGGATCGGGACATCTCAAAAACATTCAGTACTTC.

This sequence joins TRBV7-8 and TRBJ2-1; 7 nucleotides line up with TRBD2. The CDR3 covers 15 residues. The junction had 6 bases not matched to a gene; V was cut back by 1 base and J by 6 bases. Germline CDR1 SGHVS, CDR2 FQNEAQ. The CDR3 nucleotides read TGTGCCAGCAGCTTAGGCGGGGGATCAGGCAATGAGCAGTTCTTC. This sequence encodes CASSLGGGSGNEQFF.

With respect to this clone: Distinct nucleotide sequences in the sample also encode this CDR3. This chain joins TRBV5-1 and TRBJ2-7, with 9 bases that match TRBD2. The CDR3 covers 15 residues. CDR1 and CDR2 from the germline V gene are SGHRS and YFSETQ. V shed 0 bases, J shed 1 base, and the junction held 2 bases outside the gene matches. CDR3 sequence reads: CASSLGLAASYEQYF. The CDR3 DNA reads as TGCGCCAGCAGCTTGGGACTAGCGGCTTCCTACGAGCAGTACTTC.

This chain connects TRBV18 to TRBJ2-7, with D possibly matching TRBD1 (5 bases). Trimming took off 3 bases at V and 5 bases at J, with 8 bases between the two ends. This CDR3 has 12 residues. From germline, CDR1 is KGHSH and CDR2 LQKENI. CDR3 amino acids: CASSPQGNEQYF. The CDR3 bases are TGTGCCAGCTCACCTCAGGGCAACGAGCAGTACTTC.

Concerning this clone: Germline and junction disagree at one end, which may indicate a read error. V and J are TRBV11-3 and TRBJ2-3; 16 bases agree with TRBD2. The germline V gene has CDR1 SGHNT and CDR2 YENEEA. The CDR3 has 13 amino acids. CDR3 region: CASSSGTSGGAIF. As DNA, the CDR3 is TGTGCCAGCAGCTCCGGGACTAGCGGGGGGGCCATCTTT.

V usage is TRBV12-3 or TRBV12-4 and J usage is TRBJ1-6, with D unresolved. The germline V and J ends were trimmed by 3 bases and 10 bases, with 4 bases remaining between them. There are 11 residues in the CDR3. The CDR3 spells CASSFQSPLHF. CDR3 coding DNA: TGTGCCAGCAGTTTTCAGTCACCCCTCCACTTT.

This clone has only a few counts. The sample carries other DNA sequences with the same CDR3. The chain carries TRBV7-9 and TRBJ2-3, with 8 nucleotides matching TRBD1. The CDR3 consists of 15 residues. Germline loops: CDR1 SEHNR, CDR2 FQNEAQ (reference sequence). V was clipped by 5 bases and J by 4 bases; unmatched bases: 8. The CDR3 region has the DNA TGTGCCAGCAGCCCTAGGACAGGGCGGGCAGATACGCAGTATTTT. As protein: CASSPRTGRADTQYF.

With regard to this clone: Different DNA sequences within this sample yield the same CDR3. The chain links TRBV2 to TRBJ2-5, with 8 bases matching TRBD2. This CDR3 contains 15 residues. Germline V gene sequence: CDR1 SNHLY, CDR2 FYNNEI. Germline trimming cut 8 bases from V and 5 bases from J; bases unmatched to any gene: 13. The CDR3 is CASAPLAGGGETQYF. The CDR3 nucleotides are TGTGCCAGCGCCCCCCTAGCGGGTGGGGGTGAGACCCAGTACTTC.

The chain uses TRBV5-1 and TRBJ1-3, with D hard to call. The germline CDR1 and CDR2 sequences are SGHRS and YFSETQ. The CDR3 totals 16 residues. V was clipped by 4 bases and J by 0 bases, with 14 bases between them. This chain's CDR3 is CASSRVDGSSGNTIYF. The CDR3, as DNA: TGCGCCAGCAGCCGGGTGGATGGGAGCTCTGGAAACACCATATATTTT.

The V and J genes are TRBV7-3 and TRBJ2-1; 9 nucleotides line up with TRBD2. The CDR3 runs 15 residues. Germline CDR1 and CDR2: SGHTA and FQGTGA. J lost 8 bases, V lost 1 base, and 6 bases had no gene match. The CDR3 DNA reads TGTGCCAGCAGCTTAAGTAGCGGGAGTACCGATGAGCAGTTCTTC. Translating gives CASSLSSGSTDEQFF.

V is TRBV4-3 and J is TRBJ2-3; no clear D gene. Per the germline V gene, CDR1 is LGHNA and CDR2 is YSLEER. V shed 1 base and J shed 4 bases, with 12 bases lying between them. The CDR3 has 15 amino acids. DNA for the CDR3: TGCGCCAGCAGCCAAGGGTCCTGGGCCCCAGATACGCAGTATTTT. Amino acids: CASSQGSWAPDTQYF.

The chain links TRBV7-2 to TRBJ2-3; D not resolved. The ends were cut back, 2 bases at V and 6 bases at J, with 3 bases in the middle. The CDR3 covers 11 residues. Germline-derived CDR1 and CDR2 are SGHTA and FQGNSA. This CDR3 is CASSLQDTQYF. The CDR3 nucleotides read TGTGCCAGCAGCTTACAGGATACGCAGTATTTT.

The CDR3 region is CASSLGTTQETQYF. CDR3 coding DNA: TGTGCCAGCAGCCTGGGGACTACCCAAGAGACCCAGTACTTC. The chain combines TRBV7-8 with TRBJ2-5; 7 bases line up with TRBD2. J was trimmed by 1 base and V by 5 bases; bases with no gene match: 4. The V gene's germline CDR1 is SGHVS and CDR2 FQNEAQ. The CDR3 totals 14 residues. Supplemented by reference TRBV7-8 and TRBJ2-5, the full variable domain reads GAGVSQSPRYKVAKRGQDVALRCDPISGHVSLFWYQQALGQGPEFLTYFQNEAQLDKSGLPSDRFFAERPEGSVSTLKIQRTQQEDSAVYLCASSLGTTQETQYFGPGTRLLVL.

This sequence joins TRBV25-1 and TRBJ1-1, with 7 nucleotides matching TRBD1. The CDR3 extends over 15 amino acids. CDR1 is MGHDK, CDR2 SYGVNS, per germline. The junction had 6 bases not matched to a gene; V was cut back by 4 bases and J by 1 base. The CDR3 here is CASSAPGTANTEAFF. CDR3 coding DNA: TGTGCCAGCAGTGCACCCGGGACAGCGAACACTGAAGCTTTCTTT.

The CDR3 nucleotides read TGTGCCAGCAGTTACTCGGGGCAGTCCCACACTGAAGCTTTCTTT. This translates into CASSYSGQSHTEAFF. This chain joins TRBV6-5 and TRBJ1-1, with D perhaps matching TRBD1 (5 bases). The CDR3 is 15 residues long. V lost 0 bases and J lost 3, with 11 bases in between. Germline CDR1 is MNHEY and CDR2 is SVGAGI.

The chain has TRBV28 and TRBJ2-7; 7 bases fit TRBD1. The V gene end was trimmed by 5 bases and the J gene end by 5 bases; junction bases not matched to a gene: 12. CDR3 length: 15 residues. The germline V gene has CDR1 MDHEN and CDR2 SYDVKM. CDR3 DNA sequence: TGTGCCAGCAGTCCGGCGACAGGGAGCAGGAACGAGCAGTACTTC. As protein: CASSPATGSRNEQYF.

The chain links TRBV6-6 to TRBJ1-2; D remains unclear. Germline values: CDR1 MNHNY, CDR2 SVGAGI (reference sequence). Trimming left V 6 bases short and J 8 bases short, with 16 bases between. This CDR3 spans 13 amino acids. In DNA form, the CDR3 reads TGTGCCAGCAGCTTACTTCAGGCGGGAGGCTACACCTTC. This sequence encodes CASSLLQAGGYTF.

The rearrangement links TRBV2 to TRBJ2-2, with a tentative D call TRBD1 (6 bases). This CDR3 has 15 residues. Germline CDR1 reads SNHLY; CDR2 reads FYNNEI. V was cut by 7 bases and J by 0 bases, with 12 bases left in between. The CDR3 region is CASKGTPPNTGELFF. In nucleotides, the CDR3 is TGTGCCAGCAAGGGGACACCACCGAACACCGGGGAGCTGTTTTTT.

CDR3 nucleotides: TGTGCCAGTAGTATAGCCCTCGACAGCTGGGGCGCTTTCTTT. This translates into CASSIALDSWGAFF. This sequence joins TRBV19 and TRBJ1-1, with a tentative D call TRBD1 (5 bases). Germline CDR1 and CDR2: LNHDA and SQIVND (reference sequence). The CDR3 runs 14 residues. Deletions cut 1 base from V and 11 bases from J, with 17 bases between.

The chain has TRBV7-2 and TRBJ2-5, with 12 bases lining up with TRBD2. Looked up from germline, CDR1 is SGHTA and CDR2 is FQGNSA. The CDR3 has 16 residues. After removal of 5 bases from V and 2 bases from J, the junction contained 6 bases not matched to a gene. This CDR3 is CASSIPGLAGQETQYF. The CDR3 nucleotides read TGTGCCAGCAGCATACCCGGACTAGCGGGGCAAGAGACCCAGTACTTC.

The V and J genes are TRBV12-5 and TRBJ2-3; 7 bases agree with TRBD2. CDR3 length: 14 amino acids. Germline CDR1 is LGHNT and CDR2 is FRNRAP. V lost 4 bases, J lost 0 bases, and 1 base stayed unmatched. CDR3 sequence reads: CASGYSGSTDTQYF. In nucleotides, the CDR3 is TGTGCTAGTGGTTATAGCGGGAGCACAGATACGCAGTATTTT.

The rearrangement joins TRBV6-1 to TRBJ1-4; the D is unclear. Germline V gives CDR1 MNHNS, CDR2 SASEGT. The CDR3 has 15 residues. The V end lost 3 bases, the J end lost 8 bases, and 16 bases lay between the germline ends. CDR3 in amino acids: CASSDGGEGIEKLFF. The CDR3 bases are TGTGCCAGCAGTGACGGTGGGGAGGGTATCGAAAAACTGTTTTTT.

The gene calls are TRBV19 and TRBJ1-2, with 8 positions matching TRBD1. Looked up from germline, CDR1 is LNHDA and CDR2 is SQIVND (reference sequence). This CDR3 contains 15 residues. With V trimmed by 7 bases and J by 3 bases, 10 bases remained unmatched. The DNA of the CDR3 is TGTGCCAGTAATGTCAGGGACAGGTGGTACTATGGCTACACCTTC. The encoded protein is CASNVRDRWYYGYTF.

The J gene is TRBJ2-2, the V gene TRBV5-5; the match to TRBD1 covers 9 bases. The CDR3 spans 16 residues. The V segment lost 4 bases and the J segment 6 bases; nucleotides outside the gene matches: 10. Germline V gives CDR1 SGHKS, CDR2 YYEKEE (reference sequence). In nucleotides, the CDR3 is TGTGCCAGCAGCAAACAGGGGGCCGGAGTCGCCGGGGAGCTGTTTTTT. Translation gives CASSKQGAGVAGELFF.

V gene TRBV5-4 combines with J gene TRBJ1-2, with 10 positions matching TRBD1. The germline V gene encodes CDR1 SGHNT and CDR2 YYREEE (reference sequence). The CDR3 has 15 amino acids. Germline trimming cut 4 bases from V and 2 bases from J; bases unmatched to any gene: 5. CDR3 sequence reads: CASSRWDRGNYGYTF. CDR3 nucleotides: TGTGCCAGCAGCCGGTGGGACAGGGGAAACTATGGCTACACCTTC.

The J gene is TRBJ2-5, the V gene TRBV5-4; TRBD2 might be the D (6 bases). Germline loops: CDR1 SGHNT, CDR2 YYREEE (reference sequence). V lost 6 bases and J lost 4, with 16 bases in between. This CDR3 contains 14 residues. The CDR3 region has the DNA TGTGCCAGCAACGCGGGAAAGGACGGAGAGACCCAGTACTTC. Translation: CASNAGKDGETQYF.

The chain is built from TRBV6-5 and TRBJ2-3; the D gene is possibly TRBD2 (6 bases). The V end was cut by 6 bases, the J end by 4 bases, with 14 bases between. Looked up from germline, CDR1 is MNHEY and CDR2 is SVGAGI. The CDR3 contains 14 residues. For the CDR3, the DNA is TGTGCCAGCAGCCTCGTGGGAGGCGCAGATACGCAGTATTTT. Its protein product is CASSLVGGADTQYF.